Each of the 4 T cell receptor beta chains below was sequenced from the same sample in a study of naive and memory T cell subsets. An equimolar mix of two oligonucleotides served as the beta constant-region primer for TRBC1 and TRBC2. One entry per CDR3 protein results from TCRdb running MiXCR on the UMI-ligation and nested PCR reads. The sample yields 81,000 or so distinct CDR3 sequences, over 7% seen once. The sample comprised central memory CD4+ T cells from blood. Every receptor here comes from a human donor in good health.

This clonotype was picked up many times. The chain carries TRBV5-1 and TRBJ2-1; TRBD2 matches at 10 bases. V dropped 8 bases and J dropped 1; count of bases not matched to a gene: 3. Germline lookup yields CDR1 SGHRS and CDR2 YFSETQ. CDR3 size: 14 residues. The CDR3 spells CASRTSGSYNEQFF. In nucleotides, the CDR3 is TGCGCCAGTCGGACTAGCGGATCCTACAATGAGCAGTTCTTC.

This clonotype turned up a few times. The chain combines TRBV27 with TRBJ1-4; 7 bases fit TRBD1. Germline CDR1 and CDR2: MNHEY and SMNVEV (reference sequence). Losses at the gene ends were 4 bases for V and 7 bases for J; bases not matched to a gene: 6. The CDR3 has 14 amino acids. Written as DNA, the CDR3 is TGTGCCAGCAGTTCGACAGGGATGGGTGAAAAACTGTTTTTT. Its protein is CASSSTGMGEKLFF.

The genes are TRBV29-1 and TRBJ2-7; D perhaps matches TRBD1 (5 bases). The ends were cut back, 7 bases at V and 1 base at J, with 14 bases in the middle. The germline V gene encodes CDR1 SQVTM and CDR2 ANQGSEA. The CDR3 runs to 13 residues. CDR3 in amino acids: CSALDTRSYEQYF. The CDR3 nucleotides are TGCAGCGCTCTGGACACGAGATCCTACGAGCAGTACTTC.

This clonotype was seen a handful of times. The CDR3, as DNA: TGTGCCAGCAGTTCCAGGGCGCAGGGAGGCAAAAACATTCAGTACTTC. Its protein is CASSSRAQGGKNIQYF. The chain uses TRBV28 and TRBJ2-4; TRBD2 is a possible D gene (6 bases). The germline V and J ends were trimmed by 4 bases and 3 bases, with 16 bases remaining between them. This CDR3 comprises 16 residues. In germline, CDR1 is MDHEN, CDR2 SYDVKM.